This T cell receptor (beta chain) was profiled in a study of shared clonotypes between healthy human individuals. Profiling relied on immunoSEQ multiplex PCR, and the TCRdb table lists in-frame clones only, not all of them. The sample holds hundreds of thousands of clones, approximately 79% seen once. The sample consisted of memory CD4+ T cells sorted from blood. Subset in this sample: CD45RA-negative fraction. The TCR comes from a woman aged 25-40 years in good health.

The DNA of the CDR3 is TGCGCCAGCAGCCAGAAAGCGGGTATAGTTCAAGAGACCCAGTACTTC. Translating it yields CASSQKAGIVQETQYF. This sequence joins TRBV5-1 and TRBJ2-5, with a tentative D call TRBD2 (6 bases). Trimming removed 4 bases at V and 2 bases at J, with 18 bases between. Germline CDR1 is SGHRS and CDR2 is YFSETQ. The length of the CDR3 is 16 residues.